The next 29 T cell receptor beta chains were all read from a single sample in a study of blood T cells in healthy people across ages. Primers used in a second PCR of roughly 6 to 12 cycles were a sample-barcoded 5' primer and a J-beta primer mix. Each CDR3 protein gets one entry after TCRdb re-called the 5' RACE reads with MiXCR. Counted here are hundreds of thousands of distinct CDR3 sequences, about 28% occurring once; the ten biggest clones make up 15% to 17%. Material: blood. These receptors all stem from a woman of 80 years or more in good health.

V is TRBV12-3 or TRBV12-4 and J is TRBJ2-3; no definite D call. V lost 7 bases and J 15 bases, leaving 23 bases between the germline ends. The CDR3 totals 13 residues. The chain's CDR3 is CASTWARADTEYF. CDR3 DNA: TGTGCCAGCACATGGGCTAGAGCAGATACGGAATATTTT.

This clonotype was detected ten times or more. The J gene is TRBJ2-1, the V gene TRBV15; TRBD2 matches at 13 bases. CDR3 length: 15 residues. The ends lost 6 bases at V and 6 bases at J; junction bases unmatched: 5. The germline CDR1 and CDR2 sequences are LNHNV and YYDKDF (reference sequence). The CDR3 nucleotides read TGTGCCACCAGTAGACTAGCGGGGGGTTCCAATGAGCAGTTCTTC. The encoded protein is CATSRLAGGSNEQFF.

This clonotype was recorded many times. The chain employs TRBV25-1 and TRBJ2-6, with D tentatively TRBD1 (6 bases). V shed 7 bases and J shed 0 bases, with 25 bases lying between them. Per the germline V gene, CDR1 is MGHDK and CDR2 is SYGVNS. The CDR3 extends over 20 amino acids. The CDR3 spells CASIPQGRGQGISGANVLTF. CDR3 sequence (DNA): TGTGCCAGCATCCCCCAAGGGAGAGGCCAGGGGATCTCTGGGGCCAACGTCCTGACTTTC.

This clonotype was found many times. The chain joins TRBV6-2 or TRBV6-3 to TRBJ2-3; 10 bases match TRBD2. Germline lookup yields CDR1 MNHEY and CDR2 SVGEGT. V trimming: 7 bases; J trimming: 4 bases; junction bases outside the gene matches: 5. The CDR3 has 14 amino acids. CDR3 in DNA: TGTGCCAGCACCATTGGACTAGCGGCAGATACGCAGTATTTT. This gives the protein CASTIGLAADTQYF.

This clonotype appeared a few times. A read error is possible here, since a much larger clone lies one base away. The chain employs TRBV7-8 and TRBJ2-1; D may be TRBD1 or TRBD2 (5 bases each). CDR3 size: 16 residues. Germline V gene sequence: CDR1 SGHVS, CDR2 FQNEAQ. The CDR3 here is CASSLMRDQTYNEQVF. CDR3 DNA: TGTGCCAGCAGCTTAATGAGGGACCAAACCTACAATGAGCAGGTCTTC. Drawing the rest from reference TRBV7-8 and TRBJ2-1, the complete variable domain is GAGVSQSPRYKVAKRGQDVALRCDPISGHVSLFWYQQALGQGPEFLTYFQNEAQLDKSGLPSDRFFAERPEGSVSTLKIQRTQQEDSAVYLCASSLMRDQTYNEQVFGPGTRLTVL.

A note on this clonotype: This may be a read error: a much more frequent sequence differs by one nucleotide. The chain recombines TRBV6-1 with TRBJ1-2; the D is unclear. The CDR3 loop spans 11 amino acids. Germline V gene lookup returns CDR1 MNHNS and CDR2 SASEGT. CDR3 region: CAGSDHYGYTF. The CDR3 DNA follows: TGTGCCGGCAGTGATCACTATGGCTACACCTTC.

This clonotype has ten or more counts. The V call is TRBV28, the J call TRBJ2-1; 11 bases line up with TRBD2. This CDR3 is built from 15 residues. Germline CDR1 is MDHEN and CDR2 is SYDVKM. V dropped 10 bases and J dropped 2; count of bases not matched to a gene: 7. CDR3: CATVTSGGPYNEQFF. The CDR3 region has the DNA TGTGCCACCGTTACTAGCGGGGGTCCCTACAATGAGCAGTTCTTC.

This sequence joins TRBV20-1 and TRBJ2-3; 12 bases line up with TRBD2. Trimming removed 0 bases from V and 5 bases from J; junction bases left unmatched: 12. Germline V gene data show CDR1 as DFQATT and CDR2 as SNEGSKA (reference sequence). This CDR3 comprises 18 residues. CDR3 coding DNA: TGCAGTGCTAGAGACCCCCTAGCGGGAGGGCCTAAGCAAGATACGCAGTATTTT. Protein sequence: CSARDPLAGGPKQDTQYF.

This clonotype was seen a few times. Here the CDR3 reads CASSTHRGRYEKLFF. CDR3 DNA: TGTGCCAGTAGTACCCACAGGGGTCGTTATGAAAAACTGTTTTTT. V is TRBV19 and J is TRBJ1-4, with 7 nucleotides matching TRBD1. The V gene's germline CDR1 is LNHDA and CDR2 SQIVND (reference sequence). The CDR3 contains 15 residues. Losses at the gene ends were 4 bases for V and 6 bases for J; bases not matched to a gene: 8.

Worth noting for this clonotype: One base away lies a much larger clone, so this may be a sequencing read error. The rearrangement uses TRBV6-6 and TRBJ1-4; D unclear. The germline V gene has CDR1 MNHNY and CDR2 SVGAGI (reference sequence). The CDR3 spans 15 residues. In nucleotides, the CDR3 is TGTGCCAGCAGTTACCCCCTGGGCGGGGAAGAAACACTGTTTTTT. This codes for CASSYPLGGEETLFF.

This clonotype was picked up one time. This sequence joins TRBV12-3 or TRBV12-4 and TRBJ2-3; TRBD2 matches at 11 bases. V lost 2 bases, J lost 1 base, and 5 bases stayed unmatched. The CDR3 has 17 residues. For the CDR3, the DNA is TGTGCCAGCAGTTTAACTAGCGGGGGAGTGCGCACAGATACGCAGTATTTT. This gives the protein CASSLTSGGVRTDTQYF.

Details on this clonotype: The junction shows a germline mismatch at one end, possibly a read error. V and J are TRBV9 and TRBJ2-7; no clear D gene. Germline V lookup: CDR1 SGDLS, CDR2 YYNGEE. The CDR3 totals 14 residues. CDR3 protein: CAGSVESQSCEQYF. The CDR3 DNA reads as TGTGCCGGCAGCGTAGAGTCACAGAGCTGCGAGCAGTACTTC.

The sample holds a few counts of this clonotype. This chain uses TRBV4-1 with TRBJ1-1; tentatively, D is TRBD1 (5 bases). This CDR3 contains 16 residues. V was cut by 0 bases and J by 8 bases, with 19 bases left in between. CDR1 and CDR2 from the germline V gene are MGHRA and YSYEKL. The CDR3 region is CASSQDYARGSSEAFF. The CDR3 DNA reads as TGCGCCAGCAGCCAAGATTACGCAAGGGGATCTTCCGAAGCTTTCTTT.

The chain joins TRBV5-1 to TRBJ2-7; D remains unclear. The CDR3 has 15 residues. Trimming took off 1 base at V and 0 bases at J, with 11 bases between the two ends. Germline V gene sequence: CDR1 SGHRS, CDR2 YFSETQ. In nucleotides, the CDR3 is TGCGCCAGCAGCTTGCGGTTCCGCTTCTCCTACGAGCAGTACTTC. It translates to CASSLRFRFSYEQYF.

This clonotype has at least ten counts. The chain uses TRBV20-1 and TRBJ1-1, with D perhaps TRBD1 (5 bases). The germline V gene encodes CDR1 DFQATT and CDR2 SNEGSKA (reference sequence). CDR3 length: 15 amino acids. V lost 7 bases to trimming and J lost 3 bases, with 21 bases between them. DNA of the CDR3: TGCAGTGTTCGCCGCCCCGGGACTTCGCACACTGAAGCTTTCTTT. As protein: CSVRRPGTSHTEAFF.

This clonotype was seen a single time. J is TRBJ2-3 and V is TRBV20-1, with D uncertain. V shed 2 bases and J shed 0 bases, with 9 bases lying between them. Germline V lookup: CDR1 DFQATT, CDR2 SNEGSKA (reference sequence). There are 14 residues in the CDR3. CDR3 in amino acids: CSARRQRSTDTQYF. The CDR3 region has the DNA TGCAGTGCTAGACGTCAGCGTAGCACAGATACGCAGTATTTT.

This clonotype was counted many times. V is TRBV20-1 and J is TRBJ1-2; D is possibly TRBD1 (6 bases). Per the germline V gene, CDR1 is DFQATT and CDR2 is SNEGSKA (reference sequence). V lost 4 bases, J lost 2 bases, and 11 bases lay in between. This CDR3 region has 13 residues. CDR3 sequence reads: CSANPTGNYGYTF. The CDR3 coding sequence is TGCAGTGCTAACCCGACAGGCAACTATGGCTACACCTTC.

Turning to this clonotype: This sequence may be a read error, since a much larger clone differs from it by one base. The chain recombines TRBV11-2 with TRBJ2-7, with TRBD1 identical over 11 bases. CDR1 is SGHAT, CDR2 FQNNGV, per germline. V lost 1 base and J lost 7; bases outside the gene matches: 6. The CDR3 runs 15 residues. CDR3 bases: TGTGCCAGCAGCTTAGGGGTGGGGACAGGGGGTGAGCAGTACTTC. Amino acid sequence: CASSLGVGTGGEQYF.

The chain combines TRBV20-1 with TRBJ2-3; TRBD2 aligns across 9 bases. This CDR3 spans 15 amino acids. The ends lost 3 bases at V and 6 bases at J; junction bases unmatched: 10. The germline gives CDR1 DFQATT, CDR2 SNEGSKA (reference sequence). The CDR3 DNA is TGCAGTGCTAGTGCGGCGCGGGAGGGCCTGGATACGCAGTATTTT. It specifies CSASAAREGLDTQYF.

The chain recombines TRBV4-1 with TRBJ1-6; unclear D gene. The CDR3 has 15 residues. The germline V gene encodes CDR1 MGHRA and CDR2 YSYEKL. V lost 1 base to trimming and J lost 19 bases, with 23 bases between them. As DNA, the CDR3 is TGCGCCAGCAGCCAAGCGGGCTCCTATAATTCACCCCCTCACTTT. As protein: CASSQAGSYNSPPHF.

The chain recombines TRBV7-6 with TRBJ2-1; D may be TRBD2 (7 bases). The CDR3 is made up of 17 amino acids. Looked up from germline, CDR1 is SGHVS and CDR2 is FNYEAQ. With 5 bases removed from V and 4 bases from J, the gap between germline ends came to 21 bases. The CDR3 nucleotides are TGTGCCAGCAGCCTTCGCCCACGCGGGGGCCAATACAATGAGCAGTTCTTC. Translation: CASSLRPRGGQYNEQFF.

Points on this clonotype: This sequence may be a read error, since a much larger clone differs from it by one base. The chain carries TRBV5-1 and TRBJ2-7, with D unclear. Deletions cut 3 bases from V and 4 bases from J, with 14 bases between. The CDR3 is 14 residues long. Germline V gene sequence: CDR1 SGHRS, CDR2 YFSETQ. This CDR3 reads CASSWAGRPYEQYF. In DNA, the CDR3 is TGCGCCAGCAGCTGGGCTGGCAGGCCTTACGAGCAGTACTTC. Variable domain in full (rest from reference TRBV5-1 and TRBJ2-7): KAGVTQTPRYLIKTRGQQVTLSCSPISGHRSVSWYQQTPGQGLQFLFEYFSETQRNKGNFPGRFSGRQFSNSRSEMNVSTLELGDSALYLCASSWAGRPYEQYFGPGTRLTVT.

This clonotype was seen more than once but under ten times. A much larger clone is a single base away; this may be a read error. V usage is TRBV20-1 and J usage is TRBJ2-7; D remains unclear. The V gene lost 6 bases and the J gene lost 2 bases, with 20 bases spanning the gap. This CDR3 comprises 15 residues. The germline V gene encodes CDR1 DFQATT and CDR2 SNEGSKA (reference sequence). This CDR3 reads CSAPPSGNVTYEQYF. In DNA, the CDR3 is TGCAGTGCCCCCCCCTCGGGTAACGTTACCTACGAGCAGTACTTC.

In regard to this clonotype: A much larger clone is a single base away; this may be a read error. V and J are TRBV6-5 and TRBJ1-2; tentatively, D is TRBD1 (6 bases). The CDR3 spans 14 residues. The germline V gene has CDR1 MNHEY and CDR2 SVGAGI. V shed 7 bases and J shed 4 bases, with 16 bases lying between them. CDR3 DNA sequence: TGTGCCAGCATCCGAATTACAGGGCCCTATGGCTACACCTTC. Translated, it gives CASIRITGPYGYTF.

This clonotype was seen ten or more times. This chain links TRBV27 with TRBJ2-3; D possibly corresponds to TRBD2 (5 bases). Germline-derived CDR1 and CDR2 are MNHEY and SMNVEV (reference sequence). Trimming left V 3 bases short and J 1 base short, with 8 bases between. There are 14 residues in the CDR3. CDR3: CASSFGRGTDTQYF. The CDR3 bases are TGTGCCAGCAGTTTTGGGCGGGGCACAGATACGCAGTATTTT.

The genes are TRBV9 and TRBJ2-3; D ambiguous. CDR1 is SGDLS and CDR2 is YYNGEE in the germline V gene. The CDR3 has 14 amino acids. V gave up 0 bases and J gave up 3 bases, with 8 bases separating them. CDR3: CASSVGPQTDTQYF. The CDR3 DNA reads as TGTGCCAGCAGCGTAGGACCGCAGACAGATACGCAGTATTTT.

This clonotype was seen many times. J is TRBJ2-7 and V is TRBV7-9; D is unclear. Germline V gene sequence: CDR1 SEHNR, CDR2 FQNEAQ (reference sequence). Trimming removed 1 base at V and 3 bases at J, with 7 bases between. This CDR3 spans 13 amino acids. The CDR3 DNA follows: TGTGCCAGCAGCTTAGAGTTAGACTACGAGCAGTACTTC. As protein: CASSLELDYEQYF.

This clonotype was recorded a few times. The chain recombines TRBV6-2 or TRBV6-3 with TRBJ1-1; TRBD1 is a possible D gene (5 bases). Germline V gene lookup returns CDR1 MNHEY and CDR2 SVGEGT. Trimming took 6 bases from V and 8 from J, leaving 19 bases between them. The CDR3 covers 14 residues. The CDR3 protein is CASRRRSSGPEAFF. The CDR3 coding sequence is TGTGCCAGCAGACGACGGAGCTCAGGGCCAGAAGCTTTCTTT.

This clonotype was counted between two and nine times. The chain links TRBV5-1 to TRBJ1-1; no clear D gene. V shed 0 bases and J shed 0 bases, with 9 bases lying between them. Looked up from germline, CDR1 is SGHRS and CDR2 is YFSETQ. The CDR3 covers 15 residues. The DNA of the CDR3 is TGCGCCAGCAGCTTGGCCGTGGGAGTGAACACTGAAGCTTTCTTT. Amino acids: CASSLAVGVNTEAFF.